One sample yielded the 4 T cell receptor beta chains listed below, sequenced in a study of cytomegalovirus exposure and HLA in healthy donors. Both 60 Vbeta primers and 13 Jbeta primers went into the PCR. The table came from immunoSEQ multiplex PCR; TCRdb's copy has only in-frame clones and leaves some out. The sample holds 150,000 to 180,000 clones, 70% to 90% seen once. Material: PBMCs. These receptors came from a woman aged 18-29 years in good health and CMV-seronegative.

This clone has a single count. The chain carries TRBV4-3 and TRBJ1-5, with D possibly matching TRBD1 (5 bases). V lost 0 bases and J 1 base, leaving 7 bases between the germline ends. The CDR3 is 15 residues long. From germline, CDR1 is LGHNA and CDR2 YSLEER. DNA of the CDR3: TGCGCCAGCAGCCAAGACCGACAGAGCAATCAGCCCCAGCATTTT. This codes for CASSQDRQSNQPQHF.

The chain links TRBV6-5 to TRBJ1-1; a possible D gene is TRBD1 (6 bases). The germline V gene encodes CDR1 MNHEY and CDR2 SVGAGI. This CDR3 is 16 amino acids long. Trimming pared 2 bases from V and 3 bases from J, leaving 16 bases between. Here the CDR3 DNA reads TGTGCCAGCAGTTACGGGGCAGGGGTAGAGGACACTGAAGCTTTCTTT. Its translation is CASSYGAGVEDTEAFF.

The V call is TRBV6-4, the J call TRBJ2-1; 7 nucleotides align to TRBD1. The junction had 4 bases not matched to a gene; V was cut back by 0 bases and J by 2 bases. The CDR3 sequence is 16 residues long. Germline values: CDR1 MRHNA, CDR2 SNTAGT. CDR3 sequence (DNA): TGTGCCAGCAGTGACTCGAGGGACAGACCCTACAATGAGCAGTTCTTC. The encoded protein is CASSDSRDRPYNEQFF.

In this sample, this clone turned up a few times. The gene calls are TRBV5-5 and TRBJ1-1; weak D call: TRBD1 (6 bases). Looked up from germline, CDR1 is SGHKS and CDR2 is YYEKEE (reference sequence). V was pared by 2 bases and J by 6 bases, with 17 bases between. The CDR3 consists of 15 residues. The CDR3 DNA reads TGTGCCAGCAGCTTTCCGACAGGCGGTATCCCTGAAGCTTTCTTT. It codes for CASSFPTGGIPEAFF.